A single sample is the source of the 5 T cell receptor beta chains below, sequenced in a study of breast tumors, draining lymph nodes, adjacent tissues. TCRdb re-analysed the multiplex PCR reads in MiXCR, keeping a single row per CDR3 protein. The data hold 150,000 to 200,000 distinct CDR3 sequences, with about 33% observed a single time. Samples came from axillary lymph nodes draining the breast cancer. The sample comprised axillary lymph node tissue. Receptor source: a female donor with breast cancer. Some clones in this sample may be carry-over from other donors' samples.

The chain combines TRBV7-3 with TRBJ1-1; 7 bases are a match to TRBD1. Germline V CDR1 and CDR2: SGHTA, FQGTGA. Losses at the gene ends were 4 bases for V and 4 bases for J; bases not matched to a gene: 6. The CDR3 is 14 residues long. CDR3: CASSSDRVGTEAFF. As DNA, the CDR3 is TGTGCCAGCAGCTCCGACAGGGTTGGCACTGAAGCTTTCTTT.

This clonotype has just a few counts. V is TRBV28 and J is TRBJ2-1, with unresolved D. This CDR3 comprises 12 residues. V was shortened by 1 base and J by 6 bases, with 4 bases between the two germline ends. Germline values: CDR1 MDHEN, CDR2 SYDVKM. CDR3 loop: CASSLSGNEQFF. The CDR3, as DNA: TGTGCCAGCAGTTTATCCGGCAATGAGCAGTTCTTC.

On this clonotype: A much larger clone lies a single base off, so this may be a read error. This rearrangement joins TRBV4-2 to TRBJ1-3; D uncertain. CDR1 is LGHNA and CDR2 is YNFKEQ in the germline V gene. CDR3 length: 13 residues. Written as DNA, the CDR3 is TGTGCCAGCAGCCAGGGGTTGGGAAACACCACATATTTT. Amino acid sequence: CASSQGLGNTTYF.

The genes are TRBV10-3 and TRBJ1-1, with D possibly being TRBD1 (5 bases). Germline V gene sequence: CDR1 ENHRY, CDR2 SYGVKD. Between the trimmed V and J ends, which lost 0 bases and 4 bases, there was a span of 9 bases. This CDR3 has 14 residues. The CDR3 DNA reads TGTGCCATCAGTGAGTCTGGGGCCGGCACTGAAGCTTTCTTT. Its translation: CAISESGAGTEAFF.

Of note for this clonotype: A single base separates this from a much larger clone, so it may be a read error. It is likely a read error, because the conserved phenylalanine at the end of the CDR3 is missing. The chain has TRBV3-1 and TRBJ2-7; unclear D gene. The V end was cut by 3 bases, the J end by 1 base, with 4 bases between. The CDR3 is 12 residues long. Germline V gene data show CDR1 as LGHDT and CDR2 as YNNKEL (reference sequence). The CDR3 loop reads CASSHLSYEQYL. In nucleotides, the CDR3 is TGTGCCAGCAGCCACTTGTCCTACGAGCAGTACCTC.